This T cell receptor beta chain appears in the sequencing data of a study of cytomegalovirus exposure and HLA in healthy donors. Whole-study results and caveats: Analyses of presence/absence relied on an assumption of roughly uniform sequencing depth across donors. Earlier analysis looked at TCR beta V segments, and most were productive about 87% or about 30% of the time.

Regarding this clone: Its cognate antigen is unknown.

CDR1 is MNHEY and CDR2 is SVGAGI in the germline V gene. CDR3 size: 15 residues. V lost 0 bases, J lost 0 bases, and 9 bases lay in between. Vbeta (60) and Jbeta (13) primers were used in the PCR. This table comes from immunoSEQ multiplex PCR, and its TCRdb copy is limited to in-frame clones, with some not included. The sample has fewer than 120,000 clones, around 85% seen once; the top ten hold about 1.7%. Participants comprised healthy donors of bone marrow. The sequence came from a man aged 35-49 years in good health and CMV-seronegative. The sample comprised PBMCs. The chain recombines TRBV6-5 with TRBJ2-7, with a possible D match to TRBD1 (5 bases). CDR3: CASSYSDKPSYEQYF. The CDR3 DNA is TGTGCCAGCAGTTACTCGGACAAGCCCTCCTACGAGCAGTACTTC.